This TCR beta chain was sequenced for a study of cytomegalovirus exposure and HLA in healthy donors. This PCR relied on a set of 60 Vbeta primers and 13 Jbeta primers. Profiled with immunoSEQ multiplex PCR; TCRdb holds only in-frame clones, not every one. The sample lists about 160,000 clones, 70% to 80% occurring once. The donors comprised healthy bone marrow donors. Trimming cost V 6 bases and J 7 bases; bases outside gene matches: 6. Germline CDR1 and CDR2: MNHNS and SASEGT. There are 14 residues in the CDR3. In regard to this clone: Its antigen remains unidentified.

Study conclusions and caveats: V- and J-gene trimming in TCR beta was tied to a missense DCLRE1C variant by an analysis performed later.

Material for sequencing was PBMCs. The chain couples TRBV6-1 to TRBJ1-6, with 7 bases aligning to TRBD1. The receptor was isolated from a man aged 40-50 years in good health and CMV-seronegative. CDR3 amino acids: CASRDRSGNSPLHF. Written as DNA, the CDR3 is TGTGCCAGCAGGGACAGGAGCGGCAATTCACCCCTCCACTTT.